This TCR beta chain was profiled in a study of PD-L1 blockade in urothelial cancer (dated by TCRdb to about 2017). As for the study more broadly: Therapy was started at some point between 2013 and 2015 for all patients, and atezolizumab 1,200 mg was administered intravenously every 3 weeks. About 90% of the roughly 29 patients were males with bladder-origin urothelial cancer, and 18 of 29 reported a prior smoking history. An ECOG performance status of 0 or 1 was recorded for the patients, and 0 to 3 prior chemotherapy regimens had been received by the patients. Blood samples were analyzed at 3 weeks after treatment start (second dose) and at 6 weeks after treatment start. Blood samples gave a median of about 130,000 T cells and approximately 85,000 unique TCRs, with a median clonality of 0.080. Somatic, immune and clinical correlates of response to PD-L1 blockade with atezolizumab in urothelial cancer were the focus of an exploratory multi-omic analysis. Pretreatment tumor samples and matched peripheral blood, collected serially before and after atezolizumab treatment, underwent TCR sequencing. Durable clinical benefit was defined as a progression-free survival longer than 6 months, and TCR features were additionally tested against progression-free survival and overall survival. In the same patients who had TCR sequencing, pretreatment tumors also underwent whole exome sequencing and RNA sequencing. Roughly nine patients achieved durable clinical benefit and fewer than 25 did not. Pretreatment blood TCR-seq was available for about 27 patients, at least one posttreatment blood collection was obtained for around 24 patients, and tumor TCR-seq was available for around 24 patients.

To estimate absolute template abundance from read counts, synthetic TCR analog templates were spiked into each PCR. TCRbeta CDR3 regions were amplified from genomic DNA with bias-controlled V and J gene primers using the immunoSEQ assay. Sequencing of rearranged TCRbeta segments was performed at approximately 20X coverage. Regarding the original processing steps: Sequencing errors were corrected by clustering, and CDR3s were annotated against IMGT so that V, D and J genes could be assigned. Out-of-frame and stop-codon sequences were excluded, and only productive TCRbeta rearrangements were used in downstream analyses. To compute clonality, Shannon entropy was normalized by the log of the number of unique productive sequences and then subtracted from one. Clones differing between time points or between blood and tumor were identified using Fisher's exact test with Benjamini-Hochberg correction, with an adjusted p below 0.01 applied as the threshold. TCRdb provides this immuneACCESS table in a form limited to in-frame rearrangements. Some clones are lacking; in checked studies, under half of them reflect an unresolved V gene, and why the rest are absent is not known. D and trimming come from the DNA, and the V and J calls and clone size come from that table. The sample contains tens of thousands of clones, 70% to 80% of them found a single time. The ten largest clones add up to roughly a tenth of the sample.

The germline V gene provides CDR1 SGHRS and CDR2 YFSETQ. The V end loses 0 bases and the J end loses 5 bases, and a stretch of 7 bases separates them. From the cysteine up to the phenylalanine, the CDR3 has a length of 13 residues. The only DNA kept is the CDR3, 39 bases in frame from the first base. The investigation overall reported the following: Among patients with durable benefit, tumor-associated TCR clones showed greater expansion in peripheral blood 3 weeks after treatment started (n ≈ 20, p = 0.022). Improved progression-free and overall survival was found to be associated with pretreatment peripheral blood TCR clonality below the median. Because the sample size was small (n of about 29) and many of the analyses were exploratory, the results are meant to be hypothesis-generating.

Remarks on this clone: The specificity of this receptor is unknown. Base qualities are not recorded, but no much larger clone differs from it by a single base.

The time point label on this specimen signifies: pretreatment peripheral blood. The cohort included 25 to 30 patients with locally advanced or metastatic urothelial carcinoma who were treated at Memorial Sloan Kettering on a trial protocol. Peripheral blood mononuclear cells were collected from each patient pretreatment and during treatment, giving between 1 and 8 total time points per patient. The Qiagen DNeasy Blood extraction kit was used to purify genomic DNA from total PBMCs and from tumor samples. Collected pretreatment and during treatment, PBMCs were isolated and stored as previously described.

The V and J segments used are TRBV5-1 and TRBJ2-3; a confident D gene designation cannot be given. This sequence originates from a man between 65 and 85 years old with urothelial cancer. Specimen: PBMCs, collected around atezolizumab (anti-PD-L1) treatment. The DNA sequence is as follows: TGCGCCAGCAGCTTGGCCGGTTTAGATACGCAGTATTTT. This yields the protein CASSLAGLDTQYF.